This TCR beta chain is drawn from a study of beta chain features in type 1 diabetes. Regarding this clone: Its antigen is unknown.

Expressed TCRB transcripts were sequenced because the isolated RNA had all been reverse transcribed beforehand. Sequenced by immunoSEQ multiplex PCR; TCRdb stores in-frame clones only, minus some. Of roughly 42,000 clones listed, 50% are singletons. The junction had 8 bases not matched to a gene; V was cut back by 4 bases and J by 1 base. This CDR3 spans 16 amino acids. Per germline, CDR1 LGHNA and CDR2 YSLEER. General study findings and limits: TCRB rearrangement may or may not be influenced by HLA type; here this remained unresolved. Type 1 diabetes patients showed fewer insertions and more deletions at VDJ junctions. cDNA-based reads could over-represent cells with high TCR expression.

Sort purity for all populations was recorded as exceeding 98%. Material: stem cell memory CD4+ T cells from blood. This clonotype was obtained from a woman aged 30 to 39 in good health. This sequence joins TRBV4-3 and TRBJ2-7; 9 bases agree with TRBD2. As DNA, the CDR3 is TGCGCCAGCAGCCGGGAAAGCGGGAGGCGATCCTACGAGCAGTACTTC. Translating it yields CASSRESGRRSYEQYF.